These 30 T cell receptor beta chains share one sample of origin, sequenced in a study of Ad26.COV2.S vaccination and SARS-CoV-2 variants (dated by TCRdb to the early 2020s). Library preparation was by the immunoSEQ multiplex PCR assay. The table comes from immuneACCESS by way of TCRdb, which keeps in-frame sequences with V and J called. Part of the clones is missing from these tables; in studies checked, under half for an unresolved V gene and the rest for unknown reasons. The sample has about 350,000 clones on record, 88% of them singletons. The top ten hold approximately 5.9% of the sample. The treatment or condition label, read with the paper, signifies: 15 to 20 received Ad26.COV2.S at low or high dose, single or two shots; 5 received placebo; per-sample allocation not given. Repertoires of vaccine and placebo recipients were sequenced from samples taken on day 63 after the first injection.

The sample consisted of peripheral blood, taken in a trial of Ad26.COV2.S vaccine versus placebo. Receptors were obtained from a person aged 18-60 years who received the Ad26.COV2.S COVID-19 vaccine or a placebo.

This clone has more than one count but fewer than ten. The CDR3 sequence is CASNADSGSNEKLFF. CDR3 coding DNA: TGTGCCAGTAACGCGGACAGCGGTTCTAATGAAAAACTGTTTTTT. The rearrangement joins TRBV19 to TRBJ1-4, with TRBD1 as a possible D gene (6 bases). This CDR3 has 15 amino acids. CDR1 is LNHDA, CDR2 SQIVND, per germline (reference sequence). Trimming pared 7 bases from V and 3 bases from J, leaving 15 bases between.

The J gene is TRBJ2-7, the V gene TRBV5-6, with 10 bases lining up with TRBD1. The ends lost 5 bases at V and 0 bases at J; junction bases unmatched: 5. Germline CDR1 is SGHDT and CDR2 is YYEEEE. CDR3 length: 15 residues. As DNA, the CDR3 is TGTGCCAGCAGATCCGGGACAGGGGCCTCCTACGAGCAGTACTTC. It translates to CASRSGTGASYEQYF.

This chain connects TRBV11-2 to TRBJ2-1, with 7 bases that match TRBD1. The CDR3 totals 15 residues. After removal of 7 bases from V and 5 bases from J, the junction contained 11 bases not matched to a gene. Germline CDR1 is SGHAT and CDR2 is FQNNGV. CDR3 nucleotides: TGTGCCAGCATCATCAACAGGGGCGCCAACAATGAGCAGTTCTTC. Translating gives CASIINRGANNEQFF.

This clone was recorded once. This rearrangement joins TRBV9 to TRBJ1-2; D is unclear. V lost 0 bases and J 2 bases, leaving 8 bases between the germline ends. The CDR3 has 14 residues. Germline CDR1 SGDLS, CDR2 YYNGEE. For the CDR3, the DNA is TGTGCCAGCAGCGTAGGTAGAACAAACTATGGCTACACCTTC. It specifies CASSVGRTNYGYTF.

The chain carries TRBV30 and TRBJ1-5, with 9 bases identical to TRBD1. Germline V gene lookup returns CDR1 GTSNPN and CDR2 SVGIG (reference sequence). This CDR3 spans 14 amino acids. V lost 2 bases, J lost 6 bases, and 5 bases stayed unmatched. The CDR3 coding sequence is TGTGCCTGGAGTCCGGGACAGGGCGTTCAGCCCCAGCATTTT. Translating it yields CAWSPGQGVQPQHF.

V is TRBV15 and J is TRBJ1-6; 7 bases match TRBD1. J lost 2 bases, V lost 3 bases, and 4 bases had no gene match. This CDR3 has 16 residues. Per germline, CDR1 LNHNV and CDR2 YYDKDF (reference sequence). The CDR3 region is CATSSGQVAYNSPLHF. Written as DNA, the CDR3 is TGTGCCACCAGCAGCGGACAGGTCGCCTATAATTCACCCCTCCACTTT.

V and J are TRBV11-3 and TRBJ2-4, with D possibly TRBD2 on 6 matching bases. Germline values: CDR1 SGHNT, CDR2 YENEEA. The V gene lost 5 bases and the J gene lost 3 bases, with 17 bases spanning the gap. This CDR3 has 16 amino acids. The CDR3 nucleotides are TGTGCCAGCAGCCCCGGGACTCGCCGCGTCAAAAACATTCAGTACTTC. Its protein is CASSPGTRRVKNIQYF.

The chain employs TRBV27 and TRBJ2-3, with a possible D match to TRBD1 (6 bases). The CDR3 spans 16 residues. V was pared by 4 bases and J by 2 bases, with 16 bases between. CDR1 and CDR2 from the germline V gene are MNHEY and SMNVEV (reference sequence). The CDR3 DNA is TGTGCCAGCAGTTCCGGGACACGGCTTATCACAGATACGCAGTATTTT. Its translation is CASSSGTRLITDTQYF.

The chain carries TRBV27 and TRBJ2-2; 8 bases fit TRBD1. Looked up from germline, CDR1 is MNHEY and CDR2 is SMNVEV (reference sequence). The CDR3 has 16 residues. Unmatched junction bases numbered 7, after V lost 2 bases and J lost 5 bases. CDR3 sequence reads: CASSLPRTGSTGELFF. In nucleotides, the CDR3 is TGTGCCAGCAGTTTACCCAGGACAGGGAGTACCGGGGAGCTGTTTTTT.

V usage is TRBV5-6 and J usage is TRBJ2-7; TRBD2 might be the D (5 bases). Per germline, CDR1 SGHDT and CDR2 YYEEEE. Trimming removed 4 bases at V and 6 bases at J, with 17 bases between. The CDR3 runs 14 residues. The DNA for the CDR3 is TGTGCCAGCAGCCTGGCAGGACTTTGGGGCGAGCAGTACTTC. This codes for CASSLAGLWGEQYF.

About this clone: Other DNA variants within this sample encode the same CDR3. This chain uses TRBV19 with TRBJ1-1; 8 bases map to TRBD1. Germline CDR1 reads LNHDA; CDR2 reads SQIVND (reference sequence). V dropped 6 bases and J dropped 4; count of bases not matched to a gene: 7. This CDR3 spans 14 amino acids. The CDR3, as DNA: TGTGCCAGTAGCATCGACAGGGGAAGCACTGAAGCTTTCTTT. Translating it yields CASSIDRGSTEAFF.

The rearrangement uses TRBV6-2 or TRBV6-3 and TRBJ2-7; TRBD1 aligns across 8 bases. The CDR3 is 14 amino acids. In germline, CDR1 is MNHEY, CDR2 SVGEGT. V trimming: 5 bases; J trimming: 2 bases; junction bases outside the gene matches: 5. The CDR3 reads CASSLYRGAYEQYF. For the CDR3, the DNA is TGTGCCAGCAGTCTGTACAGGGGGGCCTACGAGCAGTACTTC.

The V and J genes are TRBV30 and TRBJ1-4; D is undetermined. The CDR3 extends over 14 amino acids. With 4 bases removed from V and 0 bases from J, the gap between germline ends came to 9 bases. CDR1 GTSNPN and CDR2 SVGIG come from the germline V gene (reference sequence). The CDR3 sequence is CAWKLAATNEKLFF. DNA of the CDR3: TGTGCCTGGAAATTGGCGGCAACTAATGAAAAACTGTTTTTT.

This sequence joins TRBV7-9 and TRBJ2-1, with 9 bases lining up with TRBD2. Germline CDR1 reads SEHNR; CDR2 reads FQNEAQ (reference sequence). J gave up 7 bases and V 5 bases, and 9 bases lay outside the gene matches. This CDR3 comprises 15 residues. CDR3 amino acids: CASSPSGKSENEQFF. For the CDR3, the DNA is TGTGCCAGCAGCCCTAGCGGGAAGAGTGAAAATGAGCAGTTCTTC.

V usage is TRBV14 and J usage is TRBJ1-4; D call uncertain. Germline assignment: CDR1 SGHDN and CDR2 FVKESK. Trimming cost V 4 bases and J 8 bases, with 11 bases left between them. The CDR3 covers 13 residues. The CDR3, as DNA: TGTGCCAGCAGCCTTCGTTATACGGAAAAACTGTTTTTT. Its translation is CASSLRYTEKLFF.

The J gene is TRBJ2-3, the V gene TRBV10-3, with D perhaps matching TRBD1 or TRBD2 (5 bases each). V was pared by 6 bases and J by 0 bases, with 19 bases between. The CDR3 extends over 17 amino acids. Per germline, CDR1 ENHRY and CDR2 SYGVKD. The CDR3 DNA reads TGTGCCATCAGGTCCGGGACCGAGAGTTTTAGCACAGATACGCAGTATTTT. It translates to CAIRSGTESFSTDTQYF.

The chain links TRBV5-8 to TRBJ1-5, with D possibly being TRBD1 (5 bases). Looked up from germline, CDR1 is SGHTS and CDR2 is YDEGEE. The CDR3 is made up of 17 amino acids. Trimming took off 0 bases at V and 0 bases at J, with 13 bases between the two ends. DNA for the CDR3: TGTGCCAGCAGCTTGGCGGGGCAAGACAGTAGCAATCAGCCCCAGCATTTT. Protein sequence: CASSLAGQDSSNQPQHF.

This sequence joins TRBV18 and TRBJ1-1, with D unclear. The CDR3 is 17 residues long. With 0 bases removed from V and 0 bases from J, the gap between germline ends came to 14 bases. Germline V lookup: CDR1 KGHSH, CDR2 LQKENI. The CDR3 coding sequence is TGTGCCAGCTCACCACCTTTCGCGACGGGTATGAACACTGAAGCTTTCTTT. Translating it yields CASSPPFATGMNTEAFF.

V usage is TRBV9 and J usage is TRBJ2-3, with D unresolved. The CDR3 runs 15 residues. V lost 3 bases, J lost 0 bases, and 11 bases lay in between. Germline CDR1 SGDLS, CDR2 YYNGEE. The CDR3 reads CASSGTATSTDTQYF. The CDR3 DNA sequence: TGTGCCAGCAGCGGGACCGCCACTAGCACAGATACGCAGTATTTT. Supplemented by reference TRBV9 and TRBJ2-3, the full variable domain reads DSGVTQTPKHLITATGQRVTLRCSPRSGDLSVYWYQQSLDQGLQFLIQYYNGEERAKGNILERFSAQQFPDLHSELNLSSLELGDSALYFCASSGTATSTDTQYFGPGTRLTVL.

J is TRBJ2-7 and V is TRBV5-5, with 8 bases fitting TRBD1. J gave up 2 bases and V 4 bases, and 11 bases lay outside the gene matches. This CDR3 is 16 amino acids long. Germline V gene data show CDR1 as SGHKS and CDR2 as YYEKEE (reference sequence). The CDR3 DNA sequence: TGTGCCAGCAGCAGGGATCCGGGACAGGCAACCTACGAGCAGTACTTC. This translates into CASSRDPGQATYEQYF.

This chain uses TRBV4-2 with TRBJ1-2; TRBD1 might be the D (6 bases). Germline V gene data show CDR1 as LGHNA and CDR2 as YNFKEQ. V gave up 0 bases and J gave up 3 bases, with 14 bases separating them. The CDR3 consists of 16 residues. CDR3 nucleotides: TGTGCCAGCAGCCAAGAGTCCCAGGAGGGGGACTATGGCTACACCTTC. Amino acid sequence: CASSQESQEGDYGYTF.

The rearrangement links TRBV2 to TRBJ2-1; TRBD1 aligns across 8 bases. Trimming cost V 7 bases and J 9 bases; bases outside gene matches: 2. CDR3 length equals 11 residues. Germline V gene lookup returns CDR1 SNHLY and CDR2 FYNNEI. DNA of the CDR3: TGTGCCAGCACAGGGGGCGGTGAGCAGTTCTTC. As protein: CASTGGGEQFF.

This chain connects TRBV27 to TRBJ2-1; 8 positions agree with TRBD1. With V trimmed by 5 bases and J by 8 bases, 11 bases remained unmatched. In germline, CDR1 is MNHEY, CDR2 SMNVEV (reference sequence). CDR3 length: 15 amino acids. CDR3 in DNA: TGTGCCAGCAGTCCCTTAGGACAGGGTCTTGATGAGCAGTTCTTC. Amino acids: CASSPLGQGLDEQFF.

The chain is built from TRBV30 and TRBJ2-2; 7 bases agree with TRBD1. The CDR3 is made up of 21 amino acids. In germline, CDR1 is GTSNPN, CDR2 SVGIG (reference sequence). V shed 0 bases, J shed 6 bases, and the junction held 25 bases outside the gene matches. The CDR3 protein is CAWSVHSTKATQGVKSGELFF. CDR3 nucleotide sequence: TGTGCCTGGAGTGTACACTCTACAAAAGCTACGCAGGGGGTTAAATCCGGGGAGCTGTTTTTT.

This rearrangement joins TRBV11-1 to TRBJ1-6; no clear D. CDR3 length: 13 amino acids. Trimming left V 4 bases short and J 10 bases short, with 11 bases between. Germline-derived CDR1 and CDR2 are SGHAT and FQDESV (reference sequence). The CDR3 region has the DNA TGTGCCAGCAGCTCTAGCGCTAGATCACCCCTCCACTTT. Translation gives CASSSSARSPLHF.

This clone was picked up a small number of times. The chain uses TRBV2 and TRBJ2-4; D perhaps matches TRBD1 (6 bases). Germline V gene lookup returns CDR1 SNHLY and CDR2 FYNNEI. V lost 2 bases, J lost 6 bases, and 11 bases lay in between. The CDR3 runs to 14 residues. The DNA for the CDR3 is TGTGCCAGCAGTGAAAGTCGAGGGGGAAACATTCAGTACTTC. Its protein product is CASSESRGGNIQYF.

The rearrangement uses TRBV5-1 and TRBJ2-5; no firm D call. Trimming cost V 0 bases and J 6 bases, with 9 bases left between them. Germline V lookup: CDR1 SGHRS, CDR2 YFSETQ. The CDR3 runs 13 residues. CDR3 nucleotides: TGCGCCAGCAGCTTGGGAAGTGGGCAGACCCAGTACTTC. Protein product: CASSLGSGQTQYF.

This chain uses TRBV7-3 with TRBJ2-7; D ambiguous. The ends were cut back, 1 base at V and 2 bases at J, with 12 bases in the middle. The CDR3 runs to 15 residues. CDR1 is SGHTA, CDR2 FQGTGA, per germline. CDR3 nucleotides: TGTGCCAGCAGCTTAATGGGTCAGAAAACCTACGAGCAGTACTTC. Amino acids: CASSLMGQKTYEQYF.

The CDR3 region has the DNA TGTGCCAGTAGTAGGGGGCGTCAGGGCGGCTATGGCTACACCTTC. Encoded protein: CASSRGRQGGYGYTF. The chain uses TRBV19 and TRBJ1-2; possible D gene TRBD1, 6 bases. CDR1 is LNHDA and CDR2 is SQIVND in the germline V gene (reference sequence). Deletions cut 4 bases from V and 4 bases from J, with 16 bases between. The CDR3 is made up of 15 amino acids.

The V and J genes are TRBV10-3 and TRBJ2-5; 9 bases fit TRBD2. This CDR3 has 18 residues. Looked up from germline, CDR1 is ENHRY and CDR2 is SYGVKD. V lost 0 bases to trimming and J lost 1 base; unmatched junction nucleotides: 9. The CDR3: CAISESRAGGPLQETQYF. The CDR3 DNA is TGTGCCATCAGTGAGTCACGGGCGGGAGGGCCACTCCAAGAGACCCAGTACTTC.